The T cell receptor beta chain described here comes from a study of T cell responses to AZD1222 COVID-19 vaccine. The table came from immunoSEQ multiplex PCR; TCRdb's copy has only in-frame clones and leaves some out. The sample consists of around 200,000 clones, 80% to 95% of them appearing once. V dropped 5 bases and J dropped 0 bases, with 14 bases sitting between them. Germline V gene sequence: CDR1 SGHAT, CDR2 FQNNGV. CDR3 size: 16 residues. This chain connects TRBV11-2 to TRBJ1-3; possibly TRBD1 for D (6 bases). Sequenced material: peripheral blood, taken 28 days after the second dose of the MenACWY control vaccine. This clonotype originated in an adult who received the MenACWY meningococcal vaccine as a control. The chain's CDR3 is CASSGGGLPSGNTIYF. DNA for the CDR3: TGTGCCAGCAGCGGTGGGGGCCTGCCCTCTGGAAACACCATATATTTT.